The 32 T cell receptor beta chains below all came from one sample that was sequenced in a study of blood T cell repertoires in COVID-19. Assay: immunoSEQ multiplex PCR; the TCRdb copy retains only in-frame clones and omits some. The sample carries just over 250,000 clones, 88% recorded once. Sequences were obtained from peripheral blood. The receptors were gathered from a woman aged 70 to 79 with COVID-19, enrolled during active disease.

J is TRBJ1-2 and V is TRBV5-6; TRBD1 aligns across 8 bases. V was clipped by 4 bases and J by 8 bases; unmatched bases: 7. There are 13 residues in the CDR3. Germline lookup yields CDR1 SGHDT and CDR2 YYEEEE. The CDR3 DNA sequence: TGTGCCAGCAGCCGTACGACAGGGGAAGGCTACACCTTC. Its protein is CASSRTTGEGYTF. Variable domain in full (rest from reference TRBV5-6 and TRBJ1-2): DAGVTQSPTHLIKTRGQQVTLRCSPKSGHDTVSWYQQALGQGPQFIFQYYEEEERQRGNFPDRFSGHQFPNYSSELNVNALLLGDSALYLCASSRTTGEGYTFGSGTRLTVV.

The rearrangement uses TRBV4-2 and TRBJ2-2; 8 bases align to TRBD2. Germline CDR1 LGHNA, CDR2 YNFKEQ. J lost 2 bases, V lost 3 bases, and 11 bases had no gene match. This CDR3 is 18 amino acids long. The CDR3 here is CASSHPTTGLANTGELFF. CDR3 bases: TGTGCCAGCAGCCACCCCACAACCGGACTAGCAAACACCGGGGAGCTGTTTTTT.

CDR3 amino acids: CASSDINNFSNQPQHF. CDR3 nucleotide sequence: TGTGCCAGCAGCGACATAAACAACTTTAGCAATCAGCCCCAGCATTTT. The genes are TRBV28 and TRBJ1-5; D gene uncertain. CDR1 is MDHEN, CDR2 SYDVKM, per germline. Between the trimmed V and J ends, which lost 6 bases and 0 bases, there was a span of 15 bases. The CDR3 loop spans 16 amino acids.

As DNA, the CDR3 is TGTGCCAGCAGCGTCCGGGACACCCATCAGCCCCAGCATTTT. Its translation is CASSVRDTHQPQHF. The chain couples TRBV5-5 to TRBJ1-5; weak D call: TRBD1 (6 bases). CDR1 and CDR2 from the germline V gene are SGHKS and YYEKEE (reference sequence). This CDR3 is 14 amino acids long. The V end lost 4 bases, the J end lost 5 bases, and 13 bases lay between the germline ends. Full variable domain (outside the CDR3, taken from reference TRBV5-5 and TRBJ1-5): DAGVTQSPTHLIKTRGQQVTLRCSPISGHKSVSWYQQVLGQGPQFIFQYYEKEERGRGNFPDRFSARQFPNYSSELNVNALLLGDSALYLCASSVRDTHQPQHFGDGTRLSIL.

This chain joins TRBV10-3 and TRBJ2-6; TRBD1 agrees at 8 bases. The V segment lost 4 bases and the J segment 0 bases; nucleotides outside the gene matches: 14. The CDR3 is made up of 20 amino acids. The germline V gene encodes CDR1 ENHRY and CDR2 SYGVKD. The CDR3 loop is CAISGQGAIVDHSGANVLTF. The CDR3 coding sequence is TGTGCCATCAGTGGTCAGGGGGCCATAGTGGACCACTCTGGGGCCAACGTCCTGACTTTC.

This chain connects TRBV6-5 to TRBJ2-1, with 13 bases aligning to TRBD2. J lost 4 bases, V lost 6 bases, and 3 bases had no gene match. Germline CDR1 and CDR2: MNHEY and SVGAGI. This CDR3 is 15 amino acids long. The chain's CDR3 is CASSGLAGAYNEQFF. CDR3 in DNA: TGTGCCAGCAGCGGACTAGCGGGAGCTTACAATGAGCAGTTCTTC.

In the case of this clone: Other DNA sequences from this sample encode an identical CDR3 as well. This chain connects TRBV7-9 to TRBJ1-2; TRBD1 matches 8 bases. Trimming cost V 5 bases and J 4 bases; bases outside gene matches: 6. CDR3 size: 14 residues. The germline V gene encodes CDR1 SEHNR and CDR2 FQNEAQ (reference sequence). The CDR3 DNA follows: TGTGCCAGCAGCCCCCGGCAGGGGGCCTATGGCTACACCTTC. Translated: CASSPRQGAYGYTF.

Here the CDR3 reads CASSLMGERDKSGANVLTF. The CDR3 DNA sequence: TGTGCCAGCAGCTTAATGGGGGAGCGGGATAAGTCTGGGGCCAACGTCCTGACTTTC. This chain uses TRBV7-9 with TRBJ2-6; 7 nucleotides agree with TRBD2. CDR1 SEHNR and CDR2 FQNEAQ come from the germline V gene (reference sequence). V lost 2 bases to trimming and J lost 1 base; unmatched junction nucleotides: 11. The CDR3 length is 19 residues. The whole variable domain, remainder taken from reference TRBV7-9 and TRBJ2-6, is DTGVSQNPRHKITKRGQNVTFRCDPISEHNRLYWYRQTLGQGPEFLTYFQNEAQLEKSRLLSDRFSAERPKGSFSTLEIQRTEQGDSAMYLCASSLMGERDKSGANVLTFGAGSRLTVL.

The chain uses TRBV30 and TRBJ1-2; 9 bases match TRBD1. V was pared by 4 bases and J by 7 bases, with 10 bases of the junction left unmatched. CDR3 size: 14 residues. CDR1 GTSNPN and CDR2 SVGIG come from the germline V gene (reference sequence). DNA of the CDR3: TGTGCCTGGAAGCTCCGGGACAGGGCTTCTGGCTACACCTTC. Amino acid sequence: CAWKLRDRASGYTF.

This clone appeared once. CDR3 nucleotide sequence: TGTGCCAGCAGGGTAACAGGGAAGGTTGGAAACACCATATATTTT. Translated: CASRVTGKVGNTIYF. V usage is TRBV7-9 and J usage is TRBJ1-3; TRBD1 is a possible D gene (6 bases). Germline lookup yields CDR1 SEHNR and CDR2 FQNEAQ (reference sequence). Trimming removed 6 bases at V and 3 bases at J, with 15 bases between. The CDR3 is 15 residues long. Together with reference TRBV7-9 and TRBJ1-3, the CDR3 gives the full variable domain: DTGVSQNPRHKITKRGQNVTFRCDPISEHNRLYWYRQTLGQGPEFLTYFQNEAQLEKSRLLSDRFSAERPKGSFSTLEIQRTEQGDSAMYLCASRVTGKVGNTIYFGEGSWLTVV.

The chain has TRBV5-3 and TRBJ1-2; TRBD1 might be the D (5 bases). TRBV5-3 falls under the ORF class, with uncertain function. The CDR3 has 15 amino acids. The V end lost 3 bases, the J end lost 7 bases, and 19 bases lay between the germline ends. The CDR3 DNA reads TGTGCCAGAAGCTCATGCCCCAGGGTGAGGAGTGGCTACACCTTC. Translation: CARSSCPRVRSGYTF.

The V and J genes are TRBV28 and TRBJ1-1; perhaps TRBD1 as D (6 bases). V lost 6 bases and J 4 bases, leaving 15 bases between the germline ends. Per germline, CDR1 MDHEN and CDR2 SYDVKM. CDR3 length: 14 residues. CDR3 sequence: CASRTTNRVTEAFF. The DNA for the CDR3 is TGTGCCAGCAGGACTACGAACAGGGTCACTGAAGCTTTCTTT.

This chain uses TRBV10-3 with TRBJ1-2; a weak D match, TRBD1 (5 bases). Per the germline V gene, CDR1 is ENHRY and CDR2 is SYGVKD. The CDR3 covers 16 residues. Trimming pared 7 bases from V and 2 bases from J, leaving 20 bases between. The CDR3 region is CAITAGPLGDNYGYTF. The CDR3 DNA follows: TGTGCCATCACCGCGGGGCCTTTAGGGGACAACTATGGCTACACCTTC.

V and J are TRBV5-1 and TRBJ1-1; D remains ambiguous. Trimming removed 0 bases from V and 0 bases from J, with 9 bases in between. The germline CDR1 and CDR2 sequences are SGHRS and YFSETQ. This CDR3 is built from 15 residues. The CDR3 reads CASSLATVMNTEAFF. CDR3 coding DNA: TGCGCCAGCAGCTTGGCCACAGTCATGAACACTGAAGCTTTCTTT. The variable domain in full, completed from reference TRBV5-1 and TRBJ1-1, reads KAGVTQTPRYLIKTRGQQVTLSCSPISGHRSVSWYQQTPGQGLQFLFEYFSETQRNKGNFPGRFSGRQFSNSRSEMNVSTLELGDSALYLCASSLATVMNTEAFFGQGTRLTVV.

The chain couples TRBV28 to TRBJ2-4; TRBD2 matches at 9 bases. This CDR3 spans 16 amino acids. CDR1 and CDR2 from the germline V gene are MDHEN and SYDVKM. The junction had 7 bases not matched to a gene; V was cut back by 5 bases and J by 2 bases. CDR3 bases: TGTGCCAGCAGTGAACTAGCGGGCATGACCAAAAACATTCAGTACTTC. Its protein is CASSELAGMTKNIQYF.

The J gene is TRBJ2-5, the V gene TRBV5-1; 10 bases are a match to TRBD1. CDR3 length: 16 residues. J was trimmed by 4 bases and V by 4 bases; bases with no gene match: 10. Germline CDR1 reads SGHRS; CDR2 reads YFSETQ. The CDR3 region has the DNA TGCGCCAGCAGCCCCGCCCTGACAGGGGGCCCAGAGACCCAGTACTTC. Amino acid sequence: CASSPALTGGPETQYF.

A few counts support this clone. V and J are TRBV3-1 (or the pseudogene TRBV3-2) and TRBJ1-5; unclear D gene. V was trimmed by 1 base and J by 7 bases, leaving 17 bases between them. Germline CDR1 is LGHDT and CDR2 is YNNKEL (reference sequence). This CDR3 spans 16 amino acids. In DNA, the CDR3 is TGTGCCAGCAGCCAAGGCTCGGCGTCGACACCCCAGCCCCAGCATTTT. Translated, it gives CASSQGSASTPQPQHF.

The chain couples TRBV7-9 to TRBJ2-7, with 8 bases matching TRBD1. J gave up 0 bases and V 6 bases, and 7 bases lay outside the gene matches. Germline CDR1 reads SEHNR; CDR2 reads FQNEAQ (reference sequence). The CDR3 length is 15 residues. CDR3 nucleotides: TGTGCCAGCAGTTCAGGGGGCAGCGGCTCCTACGAGCAGTACTTC. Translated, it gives CASSSGGSGSYEQYF.

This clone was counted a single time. In DNA, the CDR3 is TGTGCCAGTAGCAGGGGTAGCAATCAGCCCCAGCATTTT. It translates to CASSRGSNQPQHF. The chain recombines TRBV19 with TRBJ1-5, with TRBD1 as a possible D gene (6 bases). V lost 6 bases and J lost 0, with 6 bases in between. CDR1 LNHDA and CDR2 SQIVND come from the germline V gene (reference sequence). This CDR3 spans 13 amino acids.

The CDR3 bases are TGTGCCAGTAGTATAGGGGCTAGAGGAGGCCCAGATACGCAGTATTTT. Translating it yields CASSIGARGGPDTQYF. J is TRBJ2-3 and V is TRBV19, with D perhaps matching TRBD2 (5 bases). The V gene's germline CDR1 is LNHDA and CDR2 SQIVND (reference sequence). Trimming removed 1 base at V and 4 bases at J, with 15 bases between. The length of the CDR3 is 16 residues.

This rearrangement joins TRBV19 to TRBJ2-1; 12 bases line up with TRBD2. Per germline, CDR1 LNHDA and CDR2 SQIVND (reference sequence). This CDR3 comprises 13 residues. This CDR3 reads CALGLAGTNEQFF. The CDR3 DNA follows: TGTGCTTTAGGACTAGCGGGAACGAATGAGCAGTTCTTC.

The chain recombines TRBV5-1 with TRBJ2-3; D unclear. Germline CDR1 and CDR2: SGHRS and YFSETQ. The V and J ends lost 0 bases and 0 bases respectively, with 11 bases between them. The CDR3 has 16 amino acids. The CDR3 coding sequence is TGCGCCAGCAGCTTGGGGTTCGCAACTAGCACAGATACGCAGTATTTT. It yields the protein CASSLGFATSTDTQYF.

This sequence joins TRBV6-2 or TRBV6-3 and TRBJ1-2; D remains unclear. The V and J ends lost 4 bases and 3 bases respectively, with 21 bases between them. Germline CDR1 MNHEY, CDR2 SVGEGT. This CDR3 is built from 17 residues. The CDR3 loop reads CASSSPLRLISDYGYTF. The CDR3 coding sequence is TGTGCCAGCAGTTCCCCGCTTCGACTGATAAGTGACTATGGCTACACCTTC.

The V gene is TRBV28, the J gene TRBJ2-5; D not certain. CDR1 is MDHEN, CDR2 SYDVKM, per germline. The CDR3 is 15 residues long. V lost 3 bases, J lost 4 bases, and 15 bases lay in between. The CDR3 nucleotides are TGTGCCAGCAGTTTTCCAGGTTATGTTGGAGAGACCCAGTACTTC. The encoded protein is CASSFPGYVGETQYF.

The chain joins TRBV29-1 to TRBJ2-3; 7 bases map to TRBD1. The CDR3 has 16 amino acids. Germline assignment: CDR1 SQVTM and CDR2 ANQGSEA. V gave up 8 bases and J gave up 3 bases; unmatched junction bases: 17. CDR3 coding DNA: TGCAGCTACCTGCCCCGGACAGGATGGTCGACAGATACGCAGTATTTT. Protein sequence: CSYLPRTGWSTDTQYF.

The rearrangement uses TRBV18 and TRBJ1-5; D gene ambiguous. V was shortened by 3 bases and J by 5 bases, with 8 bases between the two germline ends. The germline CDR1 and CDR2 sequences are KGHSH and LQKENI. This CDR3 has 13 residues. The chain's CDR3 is CASSPNQDQPQHF. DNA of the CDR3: TGTGCCAGCTCACCGAATCAGGATCAGCCCCAGCATTTT.

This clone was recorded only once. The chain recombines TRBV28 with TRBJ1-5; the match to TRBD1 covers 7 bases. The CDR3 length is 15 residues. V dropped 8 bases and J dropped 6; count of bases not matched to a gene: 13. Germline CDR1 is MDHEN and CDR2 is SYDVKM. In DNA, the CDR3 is TGTGCCAGCGGATGGGGGCAGGGGGAGTCTCAGCCCCAGCATTTT. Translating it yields CASGWGQGESQPQHF. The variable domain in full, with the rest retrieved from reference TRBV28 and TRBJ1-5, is DVKVTQSSRYLVKRTGEKVFLECVQDMDHENMFWYRQDPGLGLRLIYFSYDVKMKEKGDIPEGYSVSREKKERFSLILESASTNQTSMYLCASGWGQGESQPQHFGDGTRLSIL.

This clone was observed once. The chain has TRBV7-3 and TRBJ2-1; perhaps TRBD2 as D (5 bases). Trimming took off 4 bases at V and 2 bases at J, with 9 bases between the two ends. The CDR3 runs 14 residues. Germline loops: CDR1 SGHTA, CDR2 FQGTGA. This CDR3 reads CASSSVATYNEQFF. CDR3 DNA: TGTGCCAGCAGCTCAGTAGCGACCTACAATGAGCAGTTCTTC.

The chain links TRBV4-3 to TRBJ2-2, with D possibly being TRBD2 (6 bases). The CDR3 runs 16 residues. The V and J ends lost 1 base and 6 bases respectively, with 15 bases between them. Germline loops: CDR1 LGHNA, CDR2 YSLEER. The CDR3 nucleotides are TGCGCCAGCAGCCAAGTTACGGGGAGGTGGGCCGGGGAGCTGTTTTTT. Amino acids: CASSQVTGRWAGELFF.

CDR3 sequence reads: CASSQLRGVSYNEQFF. As DNA, the CDR3 is TGTGCCAGCAGCCAACTCCGGGGGGTCTCCTACAATGAGCAGTTCTTC. This rearrangement joins TRBV14 to TRBJ2-1; 7 nucleotides align to TRBD2. This CDR3 comprises 16 residues. The V gene's germline CDR1 is SGHDN and CDR2 FVKESK. With V trimmed by 2 bases and J by 0 bases, 4 bases remained unmatched.

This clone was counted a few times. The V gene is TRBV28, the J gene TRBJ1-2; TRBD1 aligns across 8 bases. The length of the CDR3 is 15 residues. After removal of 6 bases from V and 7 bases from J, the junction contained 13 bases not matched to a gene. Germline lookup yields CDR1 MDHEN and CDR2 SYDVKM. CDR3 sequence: CASRRTGSRRSGYTF. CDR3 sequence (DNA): TGTGCCAGCAGGAGGACAGGGAGTCGTCGTTCTGGCTACACCTTC.

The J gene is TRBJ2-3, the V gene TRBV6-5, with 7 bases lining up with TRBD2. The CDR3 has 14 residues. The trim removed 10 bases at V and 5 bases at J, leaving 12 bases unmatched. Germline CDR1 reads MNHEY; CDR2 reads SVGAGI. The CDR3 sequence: CAIPSVPGGDTQYF. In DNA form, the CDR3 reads TGTGCCATCCCCTCGGTGCCGGGAGGAGATACGCAGTATTTT.